These 27 T cell receptor beta chains were all obtained from the same sample, sequenced in a study of cytomegalovirus exposure and HLA in healthy donors. The PCR used 60 Vbeta and 13 Jbeta primers. The table came from immunoSEQ multiplex PCR; TCRdb's copy has only in-frame clones and leaves some out. The sample comprises about 94,000 clones, around 82% of which are singletons, and around 0.74% rests with the top ten. The sequenced sample consisted of PBMCs. These receptors all come from a woman aged 55-70 years in good health and CMV-seronegative.

V gene TRBV9 combines with J gene TRBJ1-2; no reliable D call. There are 15 residues in the CDR3. In germline, CDR1 is SGDLS, CDR2 YYNGEE. Between the trimmed V and J ends, which lost 4 bases and 0 bases, there was a span of 13 bases. CDR3 in DNA: TGTGCCAGCAGCTTGCGGGATACCTCTAACTATGGCTACACCTTC. It translates to CASSLRDTSNYGYTF.

This chain joins TRBV6-6 and TRBJ1-1; 12 bases fit TRBD1. In germline, CDR1 is MNHNY, CDR2 SVGAGI (reference sequence). The V segment lost 6 bases and the J segment 3 bases; nucleotides outside the gene matches: 8. CDR3 size: 16 residues. The CDR3 sequence is CASRRGQGASDTEAFF. The CDR3 DNA reads as TGTGCCAGCAGGAGGGGACAGGGGGCTTCGGACACTGAAGCTTTCTTT.

This clone was counted between two and nine times. This rearrangement joins TRBV9 to TRBJ2-5; 15 nucleotides align to TRBD2. Germline-derived CDR1 and CDR2 are SGDLS and YYNGEE. Trimming took 3 bases from V and 2 from J; bases not matched to a gene: 2. The CDR3 runs to 16 residues. CDR3 in amino acids: CASSAGTSGRQETQYF. DNA of the CDR3: TGTGCCAGCAGCGCTGGGACTAGCGGGAGGCAAGAGACCCAGTACTTC.

V is TRBV11-2 and J is TRBJ1-1, with D unresolved. V was pared by 2 bases and J by 7 bases, with 8 bases between. Germline V gene lookup returns CDR1 SGHAT and CDR2 FQNNGV. The CDR3 contains 12 residues. CDR3 amino acids: CASSLPGNEAFF. CDR3 bases: TGTGCCAGCAGCTTACCGGGAAATGAAGCTTTCTTT.

The gene calls are TRBV9 and TRBJ1-6, with D maybe TRBD1 (5 bases). Germline loops: CDR1 SGDLS, CDR2 YYNGEE. V was clipped by 4 bases and J by 7 bases, with 15 bases between them. The CDR3 extends over 15 amino acids. The CDR3 DNA follows: TGTGCCAGCAGCCTTAATGGGGGGGAAAATTCACCCCTCCACTTT. Encoded protein: CASSLNGGENSPLHF.

In nucleotides, the CDR3 is TGTGCCAGTAGTCCAACGGGACTAGCGGGAGACACCGGGGAGCTGTTTTTT. Protein product: CASSPTGLAGDTGELFF. This sequence joins TRBV19 and TRBJ2-2; TRBD2 matches 14 bases. Trimming took 5 bases from V and 3 from J; bases not matched to a gene: 5. The CDR3 loop spans 17 amino acids. Germline values: CDR1 LNHDA, CDR2 SQIVND (reference sequence).

The genes are TRBV7-9 and TRBJ1-1; D gene uncertain. Trimming left V 0 bases short and J 3 bases short, with 14 bases between. The CDR3 contains 16 residues. In germline, CDR1 is SEHNR, CDR2 FQNEAQ (reference sequence). The CDR3 sequence: CASSLAGWRRHTEAFF. The CDR3 DNA reads TGTGCCAGCAGCTTAGCAGGATGGAGGAGGCACACTGAAGCTTTCTTT.

The V gene is TRBV7-8, the J gene TRBJ2-7; 10 bases match TRBD1. The V gene's germline CDR1 is SGHVS and CDR2 FQNEAQ. The CDR3 runs 15 residues. Trimming removed 4 bases from V and 4 bases from J; junction bases left unmatched: 7. The CDR3 DNA reads as TGTGCCAGCAGCTACTACTCGGGACAGGGGTACGAGCAGTACTTC. Translation: CASSYYSGQGYEQYF. The variable domain in full, completed from reference TRBV7-8 and TRBJ2-7, reads GAGVSQSPRYKVAKRGQDVALRCDPISGHVSLFWYQQALGQGPEFLTYFQNEAQLDKSGLPSDRFFAERPEGSVSTLKIQRTQQEDSAVYLCASSYYSGQGYEQYFGPGTRLTVT.

The chain links TRBV13 to TRBJ1-2; 8 positions match TRBD1. The V gene's germline CDR1 is PRHDT and CDR2 FYEKMQ (reference sequence). The CDR3 length is 14 residues. The junction had 4 bases not matched to a gene; V was cut back by 4 bases and J by 3 bases. The CDR3 region is CASSWTGLDYGYTF. In DNA, the CDR3 is TGTGCCAGCAGCTGGACAGGGCTCGACTATGGCTACACCTTC.

CDR3 nucleotide sequence: TGTGCCAGCAGACCGTTTCGGGTGGATGAGCAGTTCTTC. As protein: CASRPFRVDEQFF. The chain uses TRBV6-5 and TRBJ2-1; D uncertain. The CDR3 covers 13 residues. The V end was cut by 6 bases, the J end by 8 bases, with 14 bases between. The V gene's germline CDR1 is MNHEY and CDR2 SVGAGI.

The V gene is TRBV7-2, the J gene TRBJ2-5, with no clear D. V was shortened by 5 bases and J by 4 bases, with 8 bases between the two germline ends. The CDR3 contains 12 residues. The germline gives CDR1 SGHTA, CDR2 FQGNSA. The CDR3 DNA reads as TGTGCCAGCAGCCGAGGCCGAGAGACCCAGTACTTC. Encoded protein: CASSRGRETQYF.

V gene TRBV4-3 combines with J gene TRBJ2-7; TRBD2 is a possible D gene (6 bases). CDR1 and CDR2 from the germline V gene are LGHNA and YSLEER. V lost 4 bases and J lost 0, with 16 bases in between. The CDR3 runs 16 residues. The CDR3 spells CASSPEVGGGSYEQYF. As DNA, the CDR3 is TGCGCCAGCAGCCCCGAGGTGGGGGGAGGCTCCTACGAGCAGTACTTC.

This sequence joins TRBV5-1 and TRBJ2-2, with D possibly matching TRBD2 (5 bases). This CDR3 is built from 17 residues. V lost 1 base and J lost 1, with 14 bases in between. Germline V gene lookup returns CDR1 SGHRS and CDR2 YFSETQ. CDR3 bases: TGCGCCAGCAGCTTGCGGGGAGCAGGATTGAACACCGGGGAGCTGTTTTTT. Its protein is CASSLRGAGLNTGELFF.

The gene calls are TRBV19 and TRBJ2-7; 7 bases line up with TRBD1. The CDR3 is 14 residues long. The germline gives CDR1 LNHDA, CDR2 SQIVND (reference sequence). Germline trimming cut 4 bases from V and 2 bases from J; bases unmatched to any gene: 5. The CDR3 spells CASSRTGVTYEQYF. Written as DNA, the CDR3 is TGTGCCAGTAGTAGGACAGGCGTTACCTACGAGCAGTACTTC. The whole variable domain, filled in from reference TRBV19 and TRBJ2-7, reads DGGITQSPKYLFRKEGQNVTLSCEQNLNHDAMYWYRQDPGQGLRLIYYSQIVNDFQKGDIAEGYSVSREKKESFPLTVTSAQKNPTAFYLCASSRTGVTYEQYFGPGTRLTVT.

The rearrangement joins TRBV6-5 to TRBJ1-5; D gene uncertain. The CDR3 is 15 residues long. In germline, CDR1 is MNHEY, CDR2 SVGAGI. V lost 0 bases, J lost 4 bases, and 10 bases lay in between. The DNA for the CDR3 is TGTGCCAGCAGTTACTCGTTCAGCGCTAATCAGCCCCAGCATTTT. It specifies CASSYSFSANQPQHF.

The gene calls are TRBV19 and TRBJ1-6, with 7 bases that match TRBD1. V gave up 4 bases and J gave up 9 bases; unmatched junction bases: 3. Germline lookup yields CDR1 LNHDA and CDR2 SQIVND (reference sequence). There are 13 residues in the CDR3. The CDR3, as DNA: TGTGCCAGTAGTACACAGGGGACTTCACCCCTCCACTTT. This sequence encodes CASSTQGTSPLHF.

The rearrangement joins TRBV2 to TRBJ2-3; D possibly corresponds to TRBD2 (6 bases). Between the trimmed V and J ends, which lost 4 bases and 6 bases, there was a span of 14 bases. CDR3 size: 14 residues. The germline V gene has CDR1 SNHLY and CDR2 FYNNEI. CDR3 sequence: CASSVIGTADTQYF. DNA for the CDR3: TGTGCCAGCAGTGTTATTGGGACTGCGGATACGCAGTATTTT.

The V and J genes are TRBV6-6 and TRBJ1-1; no definite D call. V lost 0 bases and J 1 base, leaving 9 bases between the germline ends. Germline CDR1 and CDR2: MNHNY and SVGAGI (reference sequence). The CDR3 totals 15 residues. The CDR3 nucleotides read TGTGCCAGCAGTTACTCGAGGTCACAGAACACTGAAGCTTTCTTT. Its translation: CASSYSRSQNTEAFF.

The chain is built from TRBV13 and TRBJ2-1; 8 bases agree with TRBD2. The CDR3 sequence is 15 residues long. J was trimmed by 3 bases and V by 5 bases; bases with no gene match: 6. The V gene's germline CDR1 is PRHDT and CDR2 FYEKMQ (reference sequence). CDR3 protein: CASSPRAGGYNEQFF. DNA for the CDR3: TGTGCCAGCAGCCCCCGCGCGGGAGGCTACAATGAGCAGTTCTTC.

V gene TRBV2 combines with J gene TRBJ2-5; 7 nucleotides line up with TRBD1. Germline CDR1 reads SNHLY; CDR2 reads FYNNEI. CDR3 length equals 13 residues. The ends lost 5 bases at V and 7 bases at J; junction bases unmatched: 7. The CDR3 DNA sequence: TGTGCCAGCAGTATTAGGACAGGAGGGACCCAGTACTTC. Its translation is CASSIRTGGTQYF.

The genes are TRBV11-2 and TRBJ1-3; 10 nucleotides match TRBD1. The trim removed 4 bases at V and 3 bases at J, leaving 6 bases unmatched. The germline V gene encodes CDR1 SGHAT and CDR2 FQNNGV. The CDR3 contains 16 residues. The CDR3 DNA reads as TGTGCCAGCAGCTCCGCGGACAGGGGGTATGGAAACACCATATATTTT. Residues: CASSSADRGYGNTIYF.

The rearrangement joins TRBV7-2 to TRBJ1-5; D remains unclear. From germline, CDR1 is SGHTA and CDR2 FQGNSA. V was clipped by 0 bases and J by 5 bases, with 11 bases between them. The CDR3 contains 15 residues. The CDR3 reads CASSLATDWDQPQHF. CDR3 nucleotides: TGTGCCAGCAGCTTAGCGACCGACTGGGATCAGCCCCAGCATTTT.

The chain is built from TRBV5-1 and TRBJ2-3, with D possibly TRBD2 on 6 matching bases. The CDR3 has 14 residues. Trimming removed 2 bases at V and 6 bases at J, with 13 bases between. CDR1 is SGHRS, CDR2 YFSETQ, per germline. The CDR3: CASSFGDSRDTQYF. In DNA, the CDR3 is TGCGCCAGCAGCTTTGGGGACTCACGGGATACGCAGTATTTT.

This rearrangement joins TRBV7-9 to TRBJ1-1; 7 bases are a match to TRBD1. This CDR3 has 15 residues. Losses at the gene ends were 3 bases for V and 4 bases for J; bases not matched to a gene: 8. Germline-derived CDR1 and CDR2 are SEHNR and FQNEAQ (reference sequence). CDR3 amino acids: CASSFPTGVTTEAFF. The CDR3 DNA is TGTGCCAGCAGCTTCCCCACAGGGGTTACCACTGAAGCTTTCTTT.

This rearrangement joins TRBV2 to TRBJ1-2; unclear D gene. The CDR3 has 11 residues. The V end was cut by 5 bases, the J end by 3 bases, with 4 bases between. CDR1 is SNHLY, CDR2 FYNNEI, per germline. CDR3 sequence: CASSQDYGYTF. CDR3 nucleotide sequence: TGTGCCAGCAGTCAGGACTATGGCTACACCTTC.

This chain links TRBV30 with TRBJ1-3, with unresolved D. This CDR3 contains 14 residues. The germline CDR1 and CDR2 sequences are GTSNPN and SVGIG (reference sequence). Trimming took 0 bases from V and 0 from J, leaving 6 bases between them. Here the CDR3 DNA reads TGTGCCTGGAGTGTAACAGTCTCTGGAAACACCATATATTTT. Translating it yields CAWSVTVSGNTIYF. Full variable domain (remainder filled in from reference TRBV30 and TRBJ1-3): SQTIHQWPATLVQPVGSPLSLECTVEGTSNPNLYWYRQAAGRGLQLLFYSVGIGQISSEVPQNLSASRPQDRQFILSSKKLLLSDSGFYLCAWSVTVSGNTIYFGEGSWLTVV.

The genes are TRBV5-1 and TRBJ2-2, with D perhaps matching TRBD1 (6 bases). Per the germline V gene, CDR1 is SGHRS and CDR2 is YFSETQ. V lost 5 bases and J lost 5, with 10 bases in between. The CDR3 extends over 13 amino acids. The CDR3 spells CASSGGRTGELFF. The CDR3 nucleotides are TGCGCCAGCAGTGGGGGCCGGACCGGGGAGCTGTTTTTT.